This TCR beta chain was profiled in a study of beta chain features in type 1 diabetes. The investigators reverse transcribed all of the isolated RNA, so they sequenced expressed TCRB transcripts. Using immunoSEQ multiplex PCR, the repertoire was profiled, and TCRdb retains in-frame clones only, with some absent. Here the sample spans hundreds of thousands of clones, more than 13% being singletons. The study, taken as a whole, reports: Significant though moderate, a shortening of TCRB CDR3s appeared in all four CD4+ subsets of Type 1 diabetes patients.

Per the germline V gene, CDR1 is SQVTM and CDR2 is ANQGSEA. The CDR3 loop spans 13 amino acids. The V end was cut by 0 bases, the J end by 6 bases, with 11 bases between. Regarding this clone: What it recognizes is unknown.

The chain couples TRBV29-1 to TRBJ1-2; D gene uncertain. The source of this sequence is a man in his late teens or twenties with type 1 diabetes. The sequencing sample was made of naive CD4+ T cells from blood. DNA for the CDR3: TGCAGCGTTGAAGATTCCTGGTACAATGGCTACACCTTC. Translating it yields CSVEDSWYNGYTF.